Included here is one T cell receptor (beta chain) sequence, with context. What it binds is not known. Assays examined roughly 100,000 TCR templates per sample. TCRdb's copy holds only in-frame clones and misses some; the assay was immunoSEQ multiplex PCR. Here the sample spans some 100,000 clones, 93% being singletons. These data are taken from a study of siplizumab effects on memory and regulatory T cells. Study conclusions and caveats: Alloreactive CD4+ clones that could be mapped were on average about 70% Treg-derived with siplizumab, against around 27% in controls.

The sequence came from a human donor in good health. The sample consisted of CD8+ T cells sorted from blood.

CDR3 in amino acids: CASSLEGGGTDTQYF. The CDR3 bases are TGCGCCAGCAGCTTGGAGGGCGGAGGCACAGATACGCAGTATTTT. This chain connects TRBV5-1 to TRBJ2-3, with D uncertain. Deletions cut 0 bases from V and 1 base from J, with 9 bases between. Germline CDR1 reads SGHRS; CDR2 reads YFSETQ. CDR3 length: 15 residues.